The 32 T cell receptor beta chains given below trace back to one sample, sequenced in a study of blood T cell repertoires in COVID-19. The method was immunoSEQ multiplex PCR; TCRdb's version includes in-frame clones alone and lacks a portion of them. Of about 130,000 clones listed, approximately 85% were seen once; the top ten hold around 4.5%. The sample taken for sequencing was peripheral blood. The receptors were gathered from a human donor in a cohort sampled during active COVID-19.

In DNA, the CDR3 is TGTGCCAGCAGCTTTGGAGCGGGGACCTACGAGCAGTACGTC. Translation gives CASSFGAGTYEQYV. The V gene is TRBV5-5, the J gene TRBJ2-7, with 7 bases aligning to TRBD2. Trimming removed 2 bases from V and 2 bases from J; junction bases left unmatched: 4. The germline CDR1 and CDR2 sequences are SGHKS and YYEKEE (reference sequence). The CDR3 runs to 14 residues.

V usage is TRBV5-1 and J usage is TRBJ2-3, with 12 positions matching TRBD2. With 4 bases clipped from V and 1 base from J, the junction kept 16 bases outside the gene matches. The CDR3 extends over 20 amino acids. CDR1 SGHRS and CDR2 YFSETQ come from the germline V gene. In DNA form, the CDR3 reads TGCGCCAGCAGCCTCCGCTCGGGGCTAGCGGGGGGGCCTGGCACAGATACGCAGTATTTT. Translated: CASSLRSGLAGGPGTDTQYF. The variable domain in full, completed from reference TRBV5-1 and TRBJ2-3, reads KAGVTQTPRYLIKTRGQQVTLSCSPISGHRSVSWYQQTPGQGLQFLFEYFSETQRNKGNFPGRFSGRQFSNSRSEMNVSTLELGDSALYLCASSLRSGLAGGPGTDTQYFGPGTRLTVL.

The V call is TRBV30, the J call TRBJ2-7; tentative D call: TRBD1 (6 bases). Trimming removed 8 bases from V and 5 bases from J, with 16 bases in between. CDR3 length equals 12 residues. The germline gives CDR1 GTSNPN, CDR2 SVGIG (reference sequence). The CDR3 here is CAGVRGMNEQYF. CDR3 in DNA: TGTGCCGGGGTAAGGGGGATGAACGAGCAGTACTTC.

The CDR3 here is CASTQGKRTDTQYF. CDR3 bases: TGTGCCAGCACGCAGGGGAAGAGGACAGATACGCAGTATTTT. The J gene is TRBJ2-3, the V gene TRBV6-5; a weak D match, TRBD1 (6 bases). Trimming shortened V by 7 bases and J by 3 bases, and 14 bases separated the two germline ends. The CDR3 has 14 residues. The germline CDR1 and CDR2 sequences are MNHEY and SVGAGI.

The rearrangement uses TRBV27 and TRBJ1-2, with D perhaps matching TRBD1 (6 bases). Looked up from germline, CDR1 is MNHEY and CDR2 is SMNVEV (reference sequence). This CDR3 is built from 16 residues. Between the trimmed V and J ends, which lost 4 bases and 7 bases, there was a span of 22 bases. The CDR3 nucleotides read TGTGCCAGCAGTTCAGCCAGCGCGGCGGGGGGGCCTGGCTACACCTTC. Protein sequence: CASSSASAAGGPGYTF.

This rearrangement joins TRBV6-5 to TRBJ2-3, with TRBD1 as a possible D gene (6 bases). Germline CDR1 reads MNHEY; CDR2 reads SVGAGI. The CDR3 runs to 13 residues. The V end was cut by 6 bases, the J end by 1 base, with 8 bases between. CDR3 sequence: CASSRTGTDTQYF. The CDR3 DNA sequence: TGTGCCAGCAGCCGGACAGGCACAGATACGCAGTATTTT.

CDR3 amino acids: CASSRKQNYGYTF. For the CDR3, the DNA is TGTGCCAGCAGCCGGAAACAGAACTATGGCTACACCTTC. The genes are TRBV14 and TRBJ1-2, with no clear D. Trimming removed 4 bases from V and 2 bases from J, with 8 bases in between. CDR1 is SGHDN and CDR2 is FVKESK in the germline V gene. The CDR3 consists of 13 residues.

The chain recombines TRBV27 with TRBJ1-2; no definite D call. This CDR3 is 15 amino acids long. The germline V and J ends were trimmed by 4 bases and 1 base, with 13 bases remaining between them. Germline CDR1 reads MNHEY; CDR2 reads SMNVEV (reference sequence). The CDR3 sequence: CASSCGTENNYGYTF. Here the CDR3 DNA reads TGTGCCAGCAGTTGTGGAACAGAGAATAACTATGGCTACACCTTC.

This chain connects TRBV11-2 to TRBJ2-7; D may be TRBD1 (5 bases). Between the trimmed V and J ends, which lost 0 bases and 9 bases, there was a span of 9 bases. Germline CDR1 is SGHAT and CDR2 is FQNNGV. The CDR3 consists of 12 residues. The CDR3 DNA follows: TGTGCCAGCAGCTTAGAGGGTGGGGCGCAGTACTTC. Encoded protein: CASSLEGGAQYF.

The CDR3 sequence is CASSSGGTGDGYTF. CDR3 sequence (DNA): TGCGCCAGCAGCTCTGGGGGGACAGGGGATGGCTACACCTTC. This chain connects TRBV5-1 to TRBJ1-2, with 10 bases aligning to TRBD1. With V trimmed by 3 bases and J by 6 bases, 5 bases remained unmatched. Germline CDR1 reads SGHRS; CDR2 reads YFSETQ. The CDR3 spans 14 residues.

This chain uses TRBV6-6 with TRBJ1-1; D perhaps matches TRBD1 (6 bases). Between the trimmed V and J ends, which lost 8 bases and 5 bases, there was a span of 15 bases. CDR1 and CDR2 (germline): MNHNY, SVGAGI (reference sequence). The CDR3 length is 13 residues. The CDR3 DNA reads as TGTGCCAGCCAACAGGGTGGGGGAACTGAAGCTTTCTTT. Its translation: CASQQGGGTEAFF.

This chain joins TRBV5-1 and TRBJ2-3, with D uncertain. This CDR3 has 15 residues. The V gene lost 0 bases and the J gene lost 5 bases, with 13 bases spanning the gap. Germline V gives CDR1 SGHRS, CDR2 YFSETQ. DNA for the CDR3: TGCGCCAGCAGCTTGGAACAGTCCGGTATAGATACGCAGTATTTT. This translates into CASSLEQSGIDTQYF. Combining the CDR3 with reference TRBV5-1 and TRBJ2-3 gives the whole variable domain KAGVTQTPRYLIKTRGQQVTLSCSPISGHRSVSWYQQTPGQGLQFLFEYFSETQRNKGNFPGRFSGRQFSNSRSEMNVSTLELGDSALYLCASSLEQSGIDTQYFGPGTRLTVL.

The rearrangement joins TRBV10-3 to TRBJ2-7; 7 bases match TRBD2. This CDR3 has 12 residues. Germline CDR1 and CDR2: ENHRY and SYGVKD. Trimming cost V 8 bases and J 4 bases; bases outside gene matches: 5. The CDR3 DNA follows: TGTGCCATCGCAAGCGGGGCGTACGAGCAGTACGTC. Translating gives CAIASGAYEQYV.

This sequence joins TRBV19 and TRBJ2-2, with D unresolved. The germline V gene encodes CDR1 LNHDA and CDR2 SQIVND (reference sequence). Between the trimmed V and J ends, which lost 2 bases and 1 base, there was a span of 8 bases. This CDR3 contains 15 residues. As DNA, the CDR3 is TGTGCCAGTAGTATAACCCCGGGGAACACCGGGGAGCTGTTTTTT. Translation gives CASSITPGNTGELFF. The full variable domain, with the rest looked up from reference TRBV19 and TRBJ2-2, is DGGITQSPKYLFRKEGQNVTLSCEQNLNHDAMYWYRQDPGQGLRLIYYSQIVNDFQKGDIAEGYSVSREKKESFPLTVTSAQKNPTAFYLCASSITPGNTGELFFGEGSRLTVL.

V and J are TRBV30 and TRBJ2-5; possible D gene TRBD2, 6 bases. The ends were cut back, 4 bases at V and 3 bases at J, with 9 bases in the middle. Germline V gene data show CDR1 as GTSNPN and CDR2 as SVGIG (reference sequence). This CDR3 has 12 residues. The CDR3 is CAWTREKETQYF. In DNA, the CDR3 is TGTGCCTGGACGCGGGAAAAAGAGACCCAGTACTTC.

V and J are TRBV5-1 and TRBJ2-3; the D gene is possibly TRBD2 (5 bases). Germline V lookup: CDR1 SGHRS, CDR2 YFSETQ. The CDR3 length is 15 residues. Deletions cut 0 bases from V and 7 bases from J, with 15 bases between. The DNA for the CDR3 is TGCGCCAGCAGCTTGGCCCCGGGGAAGGGAAATACGCAGTATTTT. This sequence encodes CASSLAPGKGNTQYF.

This clone was detected once. V gene TRBV6-5 combines with J gene TRBJ2-3; no definite D call. The V end lost 9 bases, the J end lost 1 base, and 11 bases lay between the germline ends. CDR3 length equals 13 residues. From germline, CDR1 is MNHEY and CDR2 SVGAGI. CDR3 sequence: CASKLRRTDTQYF. CDR3 sequence (DNA): TGTGCCAGTAAGCTCCGCCGCACAGATACGCAGTATTTT.

The chain carries TRBV5-4 and TRBJ2-1, with D possibly being TRBD2 (5 bases). V lost 3 bases, J lost 6 bases, and 10 bases lay in between. Germline CDR1 and CDR2: SGHNT and YYREEE (reference sequence). The CDR3 totals 13 residues. Here the CDR3 reads CASSSSLGNEQFF. Here the CDR3 DNA reads TGTGCCAGCAGCTCCTCACTAGGCAATGAGCAGTTCTTC.

This rearrangement joins TRBV19 to TRBJ1-1, with no clear D. V dropped 1 base and J dropped 1 base, with 7 bases sitting between them. CDR1 and CDR2 from the germline V gene are LNHDA and SQIVND (reference sequence). The CDR3 covers 14 residues. Here the CDR3 DNA reads TGTGCCAGTAGTATAGGGCAATGGAACACTGAAGCTTTCTTT. As protein: CASSIGQWNTEAFF. Filled out from reference TRBV19 and TRBJ1-1, the complete variable domain reads DGGITQSPKYLFRKEGQNVTLSCEQNLNHDAMYWYRQDPGQGLRLIYYSQIVNDFQKGDIAEGYSVSREKKESFPLTVTSAQKNPTAFYLCASSIGQWNTEAFFGQGTRLTVV.

V usage is TRBV5-4 and J usage is TRBJ2-4; 11 bases match TRBD2. The CDR3 has 14 residues. The V and J ends lost 6 bases and 9 bases, in that order; junction bases with no gene match: 8. Germline-derived CDR1 and CDR2 are SGHNT and YYREEE (reference sequence). The CDR3 here is CASTDRLAGSIQYF. The CDR3, as DNA: TGTGCCAGCACCGACCGACTAGCGGGAAGCATTCAGTACTTC.

The J gene is TRBJ1-1, the V gene TRBV2; possibly TRBD1 for D (6 bases). V dropped 3 bases and J dropped 5 bases, with 13 bases sitting between them. This CDR3 has 14 residues. From germline, CDR1 is SNHLY and CDR2 FYNNEI. CDR3 nucleotides: TGTGCCAGCAGTGATTTAGGGGGAGGGACTGAAGCTTTCTTT. It yields the protein CASSDLGGGTEAFF. Drawing the rest from reference TRBV2 and TRBJ1-1, the complete variable domain is EPEVTQTPSHQVTQMGQEVILRCVPISNHLYFYWYRQILGQKVEFLVSFYNNEISEKSEIFDDQFSVERPDGSNFTLKIRSTKLEDSAMYFCASSDLGGGTEAFFGQGTRLTVV.

This clone has at least ten counts. The chain recombines TRBV4-3 with TRBJ2-5, with D possibly being TRBD1 (6 bases). The ends were cut back, 3 bases at V and 5 bases at J, with 16 bases in the middle. The germline V gene has CDR1 LGHNA and CDR2 YSLEER. CDR3 size: 15 residues. This CDR3 is CASSQTRAGQETQYF. CDR3 DNA: TGCGCCAGCAGCCAGACCCGGGCTGGACAGGAGACCCAGTACTTC.

This clone was found a few times. The chain carries TRBV18 and TRBJ1-6, with 7 nucleotides matching TRBD1. The V gene's germline CDR1 is KGHSH and CDR2 LQKENI. The length of the CDR3 is 13 residues. V lost 6 bases, J lost 9 bases, and 5 bases stayed unmatched. CDR3 region: CASSPGQPSPLHF. DNA for the CDR3: TGTGCCAGCTCCCCGGGACAGCCTTCACCCCTCCACTTT.

The V and J genes are TRBV5-1 and TRBJ1-5; no reliable D call. V was pared by 0 bases and J by 2 bases, with 6 bases between. The V gene's germline CDR1 is SGHRS and CDR2 YFSETQ. This CDR3 comprises 14 residues. This chain's CDR3 is CASSLVGGNQPQHF. The CDR3 bases are TGCGCCAGCAGCTTGGTGGGCGGCAATCAGCCCCAGCATTTT.

The chain recombines TRBV2 with TRBJ1-6, with 7 positions matching TRBD1. The CDR3 covers 15 residues. Per the germline V gene, CDR1 is SNHLY and CDR2 is FYNNEI. J gave up 5 bases and V 7 bases, and 8 bases lay outside the gene matches. DNA for the CDR3: TGTGCCAGCATCCGACCAGGGGGGAATAATTCACCCCTCCACTTT. Translated, it gives CASIRPGGNNSPLHF.

The chain carries TRBV5-1 and TRBJ2-5; D is possibly TRBD1 (6 bases). Germline V lookup: CDR1 SGHRS, CDR2 YFSETQ. Trimming removed 4 bases at V and 3 bases at J, with 13 bases between. This CDR3 comprises 14 residues. The CDR3 DNA follows: TGCGCCAGCAGCCTAGATACAGGGAAAGAGACCCAGTACTTC. Amino acids: CASSLDTGKETQYF. Full variable domain (remainder filled in from reference TRBV5-1 and TRBJ2-5): KAGVTQTPRYLIKTRGQQVTLSCSPISGHRSVSWYQQTPGQGLQFLFEYFSETQRNKGNFPGRFSGRQFSNSRSEMNVSTLELGDSALYLCASSLDTGKETQYFGPGTRLLVL.

For the CDR3, the DNA is TGCAGTGCCCAGGGGAACACTGAAGCTTTCTTT. Translation: CSAQGNTEAFF. This rearrangement joins TRBV20-1 to TRBJ1-1; D might be TRBD1 (5 bases). V lost 6 bases and J lost 1, with 6 bases in between. This CDR3 contains 11 residues. CDR1 DFQATT and CDR2 SNEGSKA come from the germline V gene (reference sequence).

The chain couples TRBV2 to TRBJ2-5; 8 bases fit TRBD2. The V and J ends lost 6 bases and 2 bases, in that order; junction bases with no gene match: 8. The CDR3 runs to 15 residues. Per the germline V gene, CDR1 is SNHLY and CDR2 is FYNNEI. CDR3 region: CASRGGAGAQETQYF. CDR3 bases: TGTGCCAGCAGGGGGGGAGCGGGAGCACAAGAGACCCAGTACTTC.

The gene calls are TRBV6-1 and TRBJ1-3; TRBD1 might be the D (5 bases). Per the germline V gene, CDR1 is MNHNS and CDR2 is SASEGT. Trimming left V 2 bases short and J 8 bases short, with 19 bases between. CDR3 length: 16 residues. Here the CDR3 reads CASSEQGGTVVYTIYF. The CDR3 DNA is TGTGCCAGCAGTGAACAAGGAGGGACCGTGGTATACACCATATATTTT.

V gene TRBV6-5 combines with J gene TRBJ2-7; no clear D. Germline V CDR1 and CDR2: MNHEY, SVGAGI. V shed 0 bases and J shed 2 bases, with 8 bases lying between them. The length of the CDR3 is 14 residues. The CDR3 nucleotides read TGTGCCAGCAGTTACTCTCTTCCAGCCTACGAGCAGTACTTC. The encoded protein is CASSYSLPAYEQYF.

The table lists this clone with a count of one. The V gene is TRBV7-8, the J gene TRBJ1-1; a weak D match, TRBD1 (5 bases). V was clipped by 4 bases and J by 4 bases, with 16 bases between them. Per the germline V gene, CDR1 is SGHVS and CDR2 is FQNEAQ. The CDR3 loop spans 15 amino acids. CDR3 protein: CASSSGATGFTEAFF. Here the CDR3 DNA reads TGTGCCAGCAGCTCTGGGGCTACAGGCTTCACTGAAGCTTTCTTT.

The chain is built from TRBV2 and TRBJ2-1; 9 nucleotides align to TRBD2. V was pared by 7 bases and J by 5 bases, with 6 bases of the junction left unmatched. Looked up from germline, CDR1 is SNHLY and CDR2 is FYNNEI. This CDR3 is 14 amino acids long. CDR3 DNA: TGTGCCAGCACGCCGGGACTAGCAGACAATGAGCAGTTCTTC. Amino acid sequence: CASTPGLADNEQFF.